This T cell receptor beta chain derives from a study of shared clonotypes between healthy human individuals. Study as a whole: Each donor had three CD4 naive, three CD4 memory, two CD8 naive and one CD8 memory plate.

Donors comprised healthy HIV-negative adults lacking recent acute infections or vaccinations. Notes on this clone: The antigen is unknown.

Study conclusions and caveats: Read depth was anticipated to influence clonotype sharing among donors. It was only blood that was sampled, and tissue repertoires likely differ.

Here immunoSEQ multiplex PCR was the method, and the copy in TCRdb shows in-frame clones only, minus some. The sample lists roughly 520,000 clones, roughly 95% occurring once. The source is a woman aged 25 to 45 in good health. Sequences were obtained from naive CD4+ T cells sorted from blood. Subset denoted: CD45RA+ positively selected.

The CDR3, as DNA: TGTGCCAGCAGTCCCACCTCGCGAGGGCCCGGGGAGCTGTTTTTT. This translates into CASSPTSRGPGELFF. The chain joins TRBV28 to TRBJ2-2, with D perhaps matching TRBD2 (5 bases). This CDR3 comprises 15 residues. The V gene's germline CDR1 is MDHEN and CDR2 SYDVKM. V was pared by 5 bases and J by 6 bases, with 16 bases between.